The entry that follows covers one T cell receptor beta chain sequence. As yet, its antigen is unknown. At one of its ends the junction is not consistent with the germline gene, which may arise from a read error. The record originates from a study of CD8+ T cells in alopecia areata. The sample's treatment: oral pan-JAK inhibitor, 5-10 mg twice daily. Alopecia areata patients had lesional scalp punch biopsies and peripheral blood taken from them. Study-wide results and limits: Higher clonality was seen in lesional scalp than in normal scalp, especially in alopecia totalis/universalis.

The V gene's germline CDR1 is SSHAT and CDR2 FNYEAQ (reference sequence). The CDR3 spans 15 residues. The authors extracted RNA and reverse transcribed it into cDNA as the sequencing template. Method: immunoSEQ multiplex PCR; TCRdb's copy keeps in-frame clones and lacks some. The table shows roughly 99,000 clones, with about four fifths occurring only once. This TCR came from a human donor with alopecia areata. The chain couples TRBV7-7 to TRBJ2-5, with D perhaps matching TRBD2 (6 bases). This specimen consisted of CD8+ T cells sorted from blood, obtained at week 24, from a patient treated with tofacitinib. CDR3 nucleotides: TGTGCTAGCAGCTTGGGCGGGAACAGACAAGAGACCCAGTACTTC. Its translation: CASSLGGNRQETQYF. Together with reference TRBV7-7 and TRBJ2-5, the CDR3 gives the full variable domain: GAGVSQSPRYKVTKRGQDVTLRCDPISSHATLYWYQQALGQGPEFLTYFNYEAQPDKSGLPSDRFSAERPEGSISTLTIQRTEQRDSAMYRCASSLGGNRQETQYFGPGTRLLVL.